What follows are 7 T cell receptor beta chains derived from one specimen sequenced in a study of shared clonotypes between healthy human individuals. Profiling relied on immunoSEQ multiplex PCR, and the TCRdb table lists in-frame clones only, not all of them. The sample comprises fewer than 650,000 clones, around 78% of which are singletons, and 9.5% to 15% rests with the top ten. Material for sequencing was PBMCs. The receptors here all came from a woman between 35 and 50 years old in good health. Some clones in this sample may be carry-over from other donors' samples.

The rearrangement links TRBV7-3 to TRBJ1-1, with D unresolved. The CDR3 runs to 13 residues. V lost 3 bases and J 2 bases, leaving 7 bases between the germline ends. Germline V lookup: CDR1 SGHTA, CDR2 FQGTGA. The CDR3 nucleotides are TGTGCCAGCAGCTTGCAAGAAAACACTGAAGCTTTCTTT. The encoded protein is CASSLQENTEAFF.

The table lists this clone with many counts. The DNA for the CDR3 is TGTGCCAGCACCTCCCCGGGACCCAATCAGCCCCAGCATTTT. Encoded protein: CASTSPGPNQPQHF. The chain joins TRBV28 to TRBJ1-5; TRBD1 might be the D (5 bases). The germline V gene has CDR1 MDHEN and CDR2 SYDVKM. CDR3 size: 14 residues. V was shortened by 7 bases and J by 3 bases, with 13 bases between the two germline ends. Combining the CDR3 with reference TRBV28 and TRBJ1-5 gives the whole variable domain DVKVTQSSRYLVKRTGEKVFLECVQDMDHENMFWYRQDPGLGLRLIYFSYDVKMKEKGDIPEGYSVSREKKERFSLILESASTNQTSMYLCASTSPGPNQPQHFGDGTRLSIL.

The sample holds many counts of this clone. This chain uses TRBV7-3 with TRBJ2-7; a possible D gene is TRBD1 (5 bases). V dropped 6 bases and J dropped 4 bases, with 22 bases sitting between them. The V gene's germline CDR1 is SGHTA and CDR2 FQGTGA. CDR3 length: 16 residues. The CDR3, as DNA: TGTGCCAGCAGTTCATTCGGCAGGGTACTACCGTACGAGCAGTACTTC. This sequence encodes CASSSFGRVLPYEQYF.

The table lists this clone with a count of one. The CDR3 loop is CASSESKAGAQSYEQYF. In DNA, the CDR3 is TGCGCCAGCAGTGAGTCGAAGGCAGGGGCGCAGTCCTACGAGCAGTACTTC. The chain uses TRBV10-1 and TRBJ2-7, with D possibly matching TRBD1 (6 bases). CDR1 and CDR2 (germline): WNHNN, SYGVQD (reference sequence). The CDR3 contains 17 residues. Between the trimmed V and J ends, which lost 0 bases and 1 base, there was a span of 16 bases.

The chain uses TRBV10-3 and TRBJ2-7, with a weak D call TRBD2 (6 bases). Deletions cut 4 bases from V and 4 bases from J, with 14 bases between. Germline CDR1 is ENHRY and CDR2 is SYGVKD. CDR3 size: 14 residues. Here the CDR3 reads CAISGEHREYEQYF. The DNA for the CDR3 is TGTGCCATCAGTGGGGAGCACCGGGAGTACGAGCAGTACTTC.

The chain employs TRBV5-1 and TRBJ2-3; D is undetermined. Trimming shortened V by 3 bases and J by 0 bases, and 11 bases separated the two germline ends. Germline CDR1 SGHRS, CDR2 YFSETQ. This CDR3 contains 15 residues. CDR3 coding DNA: TGCGCCAGCAGCTACGTTCCATCTAGCACAGATACGCAGTATTTT. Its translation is CASSYVPSSTDTQYF.

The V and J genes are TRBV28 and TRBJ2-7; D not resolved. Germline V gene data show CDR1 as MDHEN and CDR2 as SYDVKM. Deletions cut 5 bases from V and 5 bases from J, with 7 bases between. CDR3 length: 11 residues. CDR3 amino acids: CASSHHDEQYF. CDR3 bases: TGTGCCAGCAGTCACCACGACGAGCAGTACTTC. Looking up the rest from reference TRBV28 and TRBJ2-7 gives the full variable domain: DVKVTQSSRYLVKRTGEKVFLECVQDMDHENMFWYRQDPGLGLRLIYFSYDVKMKEKGDIPEGYSVSREKKERFSLILESASTNQTSMYLCASSHHDEQYFGPGTRLTVT.